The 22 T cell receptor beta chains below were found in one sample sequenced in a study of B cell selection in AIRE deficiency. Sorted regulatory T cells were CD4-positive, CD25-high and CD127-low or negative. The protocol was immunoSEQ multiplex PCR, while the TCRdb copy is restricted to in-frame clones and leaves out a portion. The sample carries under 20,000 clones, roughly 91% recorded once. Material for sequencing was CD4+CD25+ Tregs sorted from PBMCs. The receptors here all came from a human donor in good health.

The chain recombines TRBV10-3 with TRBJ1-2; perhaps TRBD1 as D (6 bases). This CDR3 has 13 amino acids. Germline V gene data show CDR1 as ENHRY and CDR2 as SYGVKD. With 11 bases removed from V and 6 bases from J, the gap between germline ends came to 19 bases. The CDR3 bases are TGTGCCCTCGGAGGCCGGGGGCGTCATGGCTACACCTTC. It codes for CALGGRGRHGYTF.

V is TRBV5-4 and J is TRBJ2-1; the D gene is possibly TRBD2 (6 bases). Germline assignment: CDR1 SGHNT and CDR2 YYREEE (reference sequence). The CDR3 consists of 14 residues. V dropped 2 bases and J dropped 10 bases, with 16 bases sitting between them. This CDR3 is CASSLPRGAGEQFF. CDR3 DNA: TGTGCCAGCAGCTTACCCCGCGGGGCGGGGGAGCAGTTCTTC.

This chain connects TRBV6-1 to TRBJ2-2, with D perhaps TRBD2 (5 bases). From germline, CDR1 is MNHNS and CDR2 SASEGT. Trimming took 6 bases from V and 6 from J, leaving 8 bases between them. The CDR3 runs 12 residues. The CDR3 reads CASSPGAGELFF. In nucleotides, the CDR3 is TGTGCCAGCAGCCCCGGGGCCGGGGAGCTGTTTTTT.

The CDR3 here is CASSIRLAGVNEQFF. CDR3 sequence (DNA): TGCGCCAGCAGCATTCGACTAGCGGGAGTGAATGAGCAGTTCTTC. The genes are TRBV5-1 and TRBJ2-1, with 12 positions matching TRBD2. The CDR3 is made up of 15 amino acids. The V segment lost 4 bases and the J segment 7 bases; nucleotides outside the gene matches: 6. Germline V gene data show CDR1 as SGHRS and CDR2 as YFSETQ.

This CDR3 is CASSETYRTGELFF. CDR3 DNA: TGTGCCAGCAGTGAGACGTACAGGACCGGGGAGCTGTTTTTT. The chain couples TRBV6-1 to TRBJ2-2; tentative D call: TRBD1 (5 bases). Germline CDR1 reads MNHNS; CDR2 reads SASEGT. The CDR3 runs to 14 residues. V lost 3 bases and J lost 5, with 10 bases in between.

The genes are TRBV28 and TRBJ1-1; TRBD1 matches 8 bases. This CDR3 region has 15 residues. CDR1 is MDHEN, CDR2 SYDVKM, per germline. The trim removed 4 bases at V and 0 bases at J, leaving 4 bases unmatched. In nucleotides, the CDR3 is TGTGCCAGCAGTTATCAGGGGGCGATGAACACTGAAGCTTTCTTT. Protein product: CASSYQGAMNTEAFF.

The CDR3 sequence: CSVARTLSNTEAFF. CDR3 DNA sequence: TGCAGCGTTGCAAGGACACTTAGTAACACTGAAGCTTTCTTT. V is TRBV29-1 and J is TRBJ1-1; D might be TRBD1 (5 bases). The CDR3 contains 14 residues. Germline assignment: CDR1 SQVTM and CDR2 ANQGSEA. Trimming pared 4 bases from V and 2 bases from J, leaving 14 bases between. Based on the CDR3 plus reference TRBV29-1 and TRBJ1-1, the full variable domain is SAVISQKPSRDICQRGTSLTIQCQVDSQVTMMFWYRQQPGQSLTLIATANQGSEATYESGFVIDKFPISRPNLTFSTLTVSNMSPEDSSIYLCSVARTLSNTEAFFGQGTRLTVV.

CDR3 amino acids: CASRQTLGADTQYF. As DNA, the CDR3 is TGTGCCAGCAGGCAAACTTTAGGGGCAGATACGCAGTATTTT. The chain uses TRBV2 and TRBJ2-3, with a tentative D call TRBD1 (5 bases). The V gene lost 6 bases and the J gene lost 4 bases, with 14 bases spanning the gap. Germline V lookup: CDR1 SNHLY, CDR2 FYNNEI. The CDR3 covers 14 residues.

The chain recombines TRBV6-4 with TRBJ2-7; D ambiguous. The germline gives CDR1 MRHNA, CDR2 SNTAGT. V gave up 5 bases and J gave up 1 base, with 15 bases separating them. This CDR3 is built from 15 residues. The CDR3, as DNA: TGTGCCAGCAGTATCCCCGGCGGACCATCCTACGAGCAGTACTTC. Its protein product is CASSIPGGPSYEQYF.

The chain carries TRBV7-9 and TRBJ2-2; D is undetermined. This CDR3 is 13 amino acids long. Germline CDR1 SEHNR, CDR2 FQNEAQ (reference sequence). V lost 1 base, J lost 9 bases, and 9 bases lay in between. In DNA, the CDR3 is TGTGCCAGCAGCTTAGACGCGCGACGGGAGCTGTTTTTT. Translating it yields CASSLDARRELFF. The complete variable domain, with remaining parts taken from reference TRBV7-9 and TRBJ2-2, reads DTGVSQNPRHKITKRGQNVTFRCDPISEHNRLYWYRQTLGQGPEFLTYFQNEAQLEKSRLLSDRFSAERPKGSFSTLEIQRTEQGDSAMYLCASSLDARRELFFGEGSRLTVL.

The CDR3 nucleotides read TGTGCCAGCACTTCGCGGGGGGCAGGCACCGGGGAGCTGTTTTTT. Its protein product is CASTSRGAGTGELFF. The chain employs TRBV27 and TRBJ2-2, with 8 bases identical to TRBD2. Unmatched junction bases numbered 8, after V lost 7 bases and J lost 4 bases. The CDR3 is 15 residues long. Germline V CDR1 and CDR2: MNHEY, SMNVEV (reference sequence).

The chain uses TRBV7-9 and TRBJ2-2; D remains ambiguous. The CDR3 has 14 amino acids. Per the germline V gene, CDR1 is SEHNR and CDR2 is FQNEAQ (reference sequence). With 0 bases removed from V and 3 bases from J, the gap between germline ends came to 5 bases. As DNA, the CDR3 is TGTGCCAGCAGCTTAGCTGGATACACCGGGGAGCTGTTTTTT. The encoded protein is CASSLAGYTGELFF.

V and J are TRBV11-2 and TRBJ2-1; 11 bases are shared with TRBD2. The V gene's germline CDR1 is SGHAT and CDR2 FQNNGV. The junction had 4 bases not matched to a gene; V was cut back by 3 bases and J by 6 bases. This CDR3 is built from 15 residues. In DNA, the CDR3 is TGTGCCAGCAGCTTTTTGGGGACTAGCGGCAATGAGCAGTTCTTC. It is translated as CASSFLGTSGNEQFF.

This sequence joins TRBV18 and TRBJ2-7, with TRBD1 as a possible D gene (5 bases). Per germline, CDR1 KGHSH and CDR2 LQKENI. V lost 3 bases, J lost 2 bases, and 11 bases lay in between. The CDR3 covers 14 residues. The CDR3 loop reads CASSPDIGAYEQYF. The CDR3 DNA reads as TGTGCCAGCTCACCGGATATAGGGGCCTACGAGCAGTACTTC. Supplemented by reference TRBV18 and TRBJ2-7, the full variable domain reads NAGVMQNPRHLVRRRGQEARLRCSPMKGHSHVYWYRQLPEEGLKFMVYLQKENIIDESGMPKERFSAEFPKEGPSILRIQQVVRGDSAAYFCASSPDIGAYEQYFGPGTRLTVT.

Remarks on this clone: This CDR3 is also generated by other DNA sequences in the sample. The CDR3 DNA is TGTGCCAGCAGCTCCACCTACGAGCAGTACTTC. Protein: CASSSTYEQYF. The rearrangement joins TRBV7-2 to TRBJ2-7; D is uncertain. This CDR3 has 11 amino acids. Trimming left V 4 bases short and J 2 bases short, with 3 bases between. Germline-derived CDR1 and CDR2 are SGHTA and FQGNSA.

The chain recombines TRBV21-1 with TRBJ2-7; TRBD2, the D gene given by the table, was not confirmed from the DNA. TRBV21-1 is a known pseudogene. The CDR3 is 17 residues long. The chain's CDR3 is CASSKLNKRENPREQYF. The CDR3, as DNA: TGTGCCAGCAGCAAATTAAATAAACGGGAGAACCCTCGCGAGCAGTACTTC.

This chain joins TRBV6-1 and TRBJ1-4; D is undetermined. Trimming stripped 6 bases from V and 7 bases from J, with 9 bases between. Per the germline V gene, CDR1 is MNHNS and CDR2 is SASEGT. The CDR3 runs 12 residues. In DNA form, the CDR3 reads TGTGCCAGCAGCCTAGACGGTGAAAAACTGTTTTTT. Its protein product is CASSLDGEKLFF.

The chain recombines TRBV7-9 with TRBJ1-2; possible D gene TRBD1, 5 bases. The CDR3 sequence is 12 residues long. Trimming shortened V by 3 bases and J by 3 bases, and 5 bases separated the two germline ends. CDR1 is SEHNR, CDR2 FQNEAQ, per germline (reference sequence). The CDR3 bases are TGTGCCAGCAGCTTGACAGACTATGGCTACACCTTC. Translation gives CASSLTDYGYTF.

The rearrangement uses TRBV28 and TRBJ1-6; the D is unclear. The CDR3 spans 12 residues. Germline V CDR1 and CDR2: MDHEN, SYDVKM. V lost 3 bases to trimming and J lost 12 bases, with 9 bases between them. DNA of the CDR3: TGTGCCAGCAGTTTCCACTCCGGACCCCTCCACTTT. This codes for CASSFHSGPLHF.

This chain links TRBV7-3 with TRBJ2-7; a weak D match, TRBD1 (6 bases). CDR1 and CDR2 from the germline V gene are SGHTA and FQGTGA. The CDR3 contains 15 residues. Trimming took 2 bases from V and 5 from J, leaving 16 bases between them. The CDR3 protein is CASSLGPGHLDEQYF. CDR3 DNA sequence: TGTGCCAGCAGCTTAGGACCGGGACATCTCGACGAGCAGTACTTC.

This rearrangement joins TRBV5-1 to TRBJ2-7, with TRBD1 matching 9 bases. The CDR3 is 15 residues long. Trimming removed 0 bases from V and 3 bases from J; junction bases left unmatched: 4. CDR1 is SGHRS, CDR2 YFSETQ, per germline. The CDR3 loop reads CASSLGDRVGYEQYF. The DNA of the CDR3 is TGCGCCAGCAGCTTGGGGGACAGGGTTGGCTACGAGCAGTACTTC.

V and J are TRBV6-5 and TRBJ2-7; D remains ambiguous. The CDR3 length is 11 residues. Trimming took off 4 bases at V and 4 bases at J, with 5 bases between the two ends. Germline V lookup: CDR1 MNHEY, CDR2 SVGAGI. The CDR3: CASSSRYEQYF. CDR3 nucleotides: TGTGCCAGCAGTTCGAGATACGAGCAGTACTTC.